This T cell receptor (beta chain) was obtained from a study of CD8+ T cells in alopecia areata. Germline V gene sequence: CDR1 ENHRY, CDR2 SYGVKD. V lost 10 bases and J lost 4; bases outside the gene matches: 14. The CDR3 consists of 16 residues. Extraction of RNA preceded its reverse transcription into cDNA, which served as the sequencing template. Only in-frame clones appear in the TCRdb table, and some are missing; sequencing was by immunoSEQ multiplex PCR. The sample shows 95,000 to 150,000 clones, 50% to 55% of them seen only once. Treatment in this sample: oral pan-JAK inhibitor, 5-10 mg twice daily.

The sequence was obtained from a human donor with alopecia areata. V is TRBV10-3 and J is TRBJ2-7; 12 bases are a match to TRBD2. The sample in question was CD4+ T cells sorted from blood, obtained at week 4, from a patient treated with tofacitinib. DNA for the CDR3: TGTGCCAACCTCCCCACTTGGACTAGCGGGGCTTACGAGCAGTACTTC. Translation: CANLPTWTSGAYEQYF.